What follows describes a single TCR beta chain. Its antigen is as yet unknown. V lost 5 bases and J lost 6, with 14 bases in between. Germline CDR1 is LNHDA and CDR2 is SQIVND (reference sequence). The CDR3 length is 14 residues. Documented treatment: roughly 20 received Ad26.COV2.S at low or high dose, single or two shots; roughly five received placebo; per-sample allocation not given. The samples date from day 63 after the first vaccine or placebo injection. Profiled with immunoSEQ multiplex PCR; TCRdb holds only in-frame clones, not every one. Of approximately 400,000 clones in the sample, about 85% were seen once. This specimen belongs to a study of Ad26.COV2.S vaccination and SARS-CoV-2 variants. For the study at large: The study gave Ad26.COV2.S intramuscularly, once or twice 56 days apart.

General study points: Substantial breadth in spike-specific CD8+ and CD4+ T cell responses was reportedly seen after vaccination. Participants in the vaccine arm had higher spike-specific TCR breadth; placebo recipients had lower.

The rearrangement links TRBV19 to TRBJ2-1; TRBD1 is a possible D gene (5 bases). The sequences come from peripheral blood, collected in a trial of Ad26.COV2.S vaccine versus placebo. The sequence was obtained from a person between 18 and 65 years old who received the Ad26.COV2.S COVID-19 vaccine or a placebo. CDR3 region: CASSPPEGVNEQFF. Here the CDR3 DNA reads TGTGCCAGTAGTCCTCCTGAAGGGGTCAATGAGCAGTTCTTC.